This T cell receptor (beta chain) was profiled in a study of T cell responses to AZD1222 COVID-19 vaccine (dated by TCRdb to 2020 to 2023). Study-level background: TCR sequencing covered fewer than 250 trial participants: about 210 given two doses of AZD1222 and approximately 26 given two doses of MenACWY control vaccine. Trial participants were enrolled by age into 18-55, 56-69 and 70-plus year subgroups, with about 150, 27 and 61 TCR-sequenced participants respectively.

CDR1 and CDR2 (SGHAT, FQNNGV) derive from the germline V gene. The CDR3, cysteine through phenylalanine, is 12 amino acids long. Of all the DNA, just the CDR3 is kept, 36 bases in frame from base 1. V is shortened by 5 bases, J by 6 bases, and the region joining them spans 11 bases. Details on this clone: The antigen this receptor binds is unknown. No base quality information exists; no much larger clone differs at one position.

The paper as a whole reports these results and caveats: The vaccine-associated CD4 TCRs covered the entire spike protein, and the dominant responses fell in regions 160-218 and 743-854. Conclusions about previously exposed vaccinees are limited, since just 6 or 7 AZD1222 recipients were seropositive for SARS-CoV-2 at baseline. Reportedly, almost half of the unique spike-specific TCRs recognized epitopes lying outside the regions that are mutated in the B.1.351 and B.1.1.7 variants. Because no day 14 peak-response samples were available, the repertoires could be characterized only after the peak T cell response. Participants were mostly white British and included more females than males, and it was suggested by the authors that clonal diversity may have been underestimated. A significant rise in spike-specific TCR breadth and depth was observed after two AZD1222 doses relative to day 0 and relative to MenACWY recipients. The 56-69-year group was small, and its depth increase did not reach significance, likely because of low power.

The CDR3 regions of human TCRbeta chains were analyzed by immunosequencing. Processing in the source paper ran as follows. TCRs in the repertoires were compared against a reference library of SARS-CoV-2-specific TCRs that had been generated with the MIRA antigen-specificity platform. Breadth was defined as the fraction of unique TCRs that were SARS-CoV-2-associated. Depth was defined as the fraction of total T cells that were SARS-CoV-2-associated. Using the MIRA data, each spike-specific TCR was mapped to the spike region that the TCR reacts to and placed in a CD4 or CD8 class. Log10-transformed breadth and depth values were compared by one-way ANOVA with Sidak's multiple comparisons tests. TCRdb stores this immuneACCESS table with in-frame sequences only. Part of the clones is absent; in the studies checked, under half of the shortfall reflects unresolved V genes, and no reason is known for the rest. V, J and clone size derive from that table, while D and trimming were established from the DNA sequence. This sample comprises about 110,000 clones, under 95% of them detected only once. The ten largest account for roughly 6.2% of the sample.

Read against the paper, the sample's time point label means: about 28 days (+/-7) after the second vaccine dose. AZD1222 recipients with second doses at about 4 weeks or about 12 weeks were pooled, because spike-specific TCR depth and breadth did not differ between schedules. Vaccinee samples came from UK trials COV001 and COV002, including a single-blind randomized controlled phase 2/3 trial of AZD1222 (ChAdOx1 nCoV-19) in healthy adults. For TCRbeta chain sequencing, PBMC samples from trial participants were taken at day 0 and at day 28 after the second dose. This receptor was obtained from an adult who received the AZD1222 COVID-19 vaccine. The sequence is built from TRBV11-2 and TRBJ2-7, with the D gene uncertain. This sample comprised peripheral blood, obtained 28 days after the second AZD1222 dose. The DNA sequence is TGTGCCAGCAGCCTTACTACAACCGAGCAGTACTTC. Translated, this gives CASSLTTTEQYF.